Shown below are 27 T cell receptor beta chains from a single sample sequenced in a study of T-cell memory formation after mild COVID-19 listed by TCRdb under 2021. Library method: 5' RACE. The data were produced on an Illumina NovaSeq 6000. The public reads were reanalyzed by TCRdb: fastp trimming at Q25, MiXCR alignment, in-frame beta chains only. Entries are consolidated by CDR3 protein sequence, retaining the most common genes and DNA. A total of roughly 130,000 distinct CDR3 sequences appear in this sample, approximately 6.2% of them only once. The top ten clonotypes cover roughly 2% of the sample. The specimen sequenced was PBMCs or a T cell subset sorted from them (not recorded which). These receptors all come from an adult woman who had mild COVID-19 (a few samples of this study predate the infection). The sample titles of this study are shuffled in the database, so cell type and time point are left out; the donor was told from shared clones.

In this sample, this clonotype turned up many times. For the CDR3, the DNA is TGTGCCAGCAACCCGAACAGGGGGGGCCCTGAAGCTTTCTTT. The encoded protein is CASNPNRGGPEAFF. This chain joins TRBV12-3 or TRBV12-4 and TRBJ1-1; TRBD1 matches 8 bases. This CDR3 is built from 14 residues. After removal of 7 bases from V and 6 bases from J, the junction contained 10 bases not matched to a gene.

This chain connects TRBV6-5 to TRBJ1-1; D is ambiguous. The V end lost 4 bases, the J end lost 1 base, and 13 bases lay between the germline ends. CDR1 is MNHEY and CDR2 is SVGAGI in the germline V gene. The CDR3 sequence is 15 residues long. The CDR3 sequence: CASSSLGGGNTEAFF. CDR3 nucleotide sequence: TGTGCCAGCAGTTCACTTGGCGGAGGGAACACTGAAGCTTTCTTT.

This clonotype has a handful of counts. The chain links TRBV29-1 to TRBJ2-5; D is uncertain. Germline lookup yields CDR1 SQVTM and CDR2 ANQGSEA. The CDR3 length is 11 residues. With 7 bases removed from V and 5 bases from J, the gap between germline ends came to 11 bases. The CDR3 DNA follows: TGCAGCGGGGGTCCCTTCGAGACCCAGTACTTC. Its protein is CSGGPFETQYF. The whole variable domain, filled in from reference TRBV29-1 and TRBJ2-5, reads SAVISQKPSRDICQRGTSLTIQCQVDSQVTMMFWYRQQPGQSLTLIATANQGSEATYESGFVIDKFPISRPNLTFSTLTVSNMSPEDSSIYLCSGGPFETQYFGPGTRLLVL.

The table lists this clonotype with many counts. This chain links TRBV4-2 with TRBJ2-3; 8 bases align to TRBD2. The CDR3 loop spans 16 amino acids. Germline CDR1 is LGHNA and CDR2 is YNFKEQ. V lost 2 bases, J lost 4 bases, and 8 bases stayed unmatched. The CDR3 DNA reads TGTGCCAGCAGCCAAAGGACGGGGGGGCCTTCAGATACGCAGTATTTT. Residues: CASSQRTGGPSDTQYF.

This clonotype was counted many times. The chain employs TRBV20-1 and TRBJ2-7; a weak D match, TRBD1 (6 bases). This CDR3 is 15 amino acids long. V was shortened by 6 bases and J by 0 bases, with 18 bases between the two germline ends. The germline gives CDR1 DFQATT, CDR2 SNEGSKA (reference sequence). CDR3 residues: CSADLRGLSSYEQYF. The CDR3 region has the DNA TGCAGTGCAGACCTCAGGGGCCTGAGCTCCTACGAGCAGTACTTC.

This clonotype has at least ten counts. The chain recombines TRBV5-1 with TRBJ2-3; D is unclear. CDR1 is SGHRS and CDR2 is YFSETQ in the germline V gene. V lost 3 bases to trimming and J lost 2 bases, with 7 bases between them. The CDR3 loop spans 13 amino acids. The CDR3 DNA reads TGCGCCAGCAGCTCGAAGGTCACAGATACGCAGTATTTT. Amino acid sequence: CASSSKVTDTQYF.

This clonotype was detected ten times or more. J is TRBJ2-3 and V is TRBV5-1, with 7 bases that match TRBD1. This CDR3 contains 15 residues. Germline V gives CDR1 SGHRS, CDR2 YFSETQ. V lost 2 bases and J lost 5; bases outside the gene matches: 8. CDR3 in amino acids: CASSFFQGEGDTQYF. DNA for the CDR3: TGCGCCAGCAGCTTCTTTCAGGGGGAAGGAGATACGCAGTATTTT.

This clonotype was counted many times. The chain employs TRBV7-3 and TRBJ2-7, with a weak D call TRBD1 (7 bases). V was pared by 5 bases and J by 4 bases, with 12 bases between. CDR1 is SGHTA and CDR2 is FQGTGA in the germline V gene. This CDR3 has 13 amino acids. Written as DNA, the CDR3 is TGTGCCAGCAGCGCCGCAGGGGGGTACGAGCAGTACTTC. Translated, it gives CASSAAGGYEQYF.

Only a few counts were recorded for this clonotype. J is TRBJ1-6 and V is TRBV7-9; possibly TRBD1 for D (6 bases). The germline gives CDR1 SEHNR, CDR2 FQNEAQ (reference sequence). V lost 4 bases, J lost 7 bases, and 14 bases lay in between. This CDR3 has 15 residues. The CDR3 protein is CASSSPGQKNSPLHF. The CDR3 DNA reads as TGTGCCAGCAGCTCCCCGGGACAAAAGAATTCACCCCTCCACTTT.

This clonotype was seen just once. This chain joins TRBV10-3 and TRBJ2-1; no reliable D call. V was trimmed by 4 bases and J by 0 bases, leaving 7 bases between them. CDR1 is ENHRY, CDR2 SYGVKD, per germline. The CDR3 consists of 14 residues. Here the CDR3 reads CAISAQSSYNEQFF. CDR3 bases: TGTGCCATCAGTGCTCAGAGCTCCTACAATGAGCAGTTCTTC.

This clonotype was found a few times. The chain joins TRBV30 to TRBJ1-1; no firm D call. There are 13 residues in the CDR3. With 2 bases removed from V and 4 bases from J, the gap between germline ends came to 11 bases. Germline loops: CDR1 GTSNPN, CDR2 SVGIG (reference sequence). CDR3 DNA: TGTGCCTGGAGTCGTAGGGTAGGCACTGAAGCTTTCTTT. Translating gives CAWSRRVGTEAFF.

The rearrangement uses TRBV6-5 and TRBJ2-5; TRBD2 matches at 7 bases. There are 16 residues in the CDR3. CDR1 and CDR2 (germline): MNHEY, SVGAGI. With V trimmed by 4 bases and J by 1 base, 9 bases remained unmatched. The CDR3 is CASSLLFGTIQETQYF. The CDR3, as DNA: TGTGCCAGCAGTTTGTTATTCGGGACTATCCAAGAGACCCAGTACTTC.

The J gene is TRBJ1-3, the V gene TRBV29-1; D is unclear. Trimming shortened V by 3 bases and J by 1 base, and 1 base separated the two germline ends. Per germline, CDR1 SQVTM and CDR2 ANQGSEA. The CDR3 is made up of 11 amino acids. The CDR3 nucleotides read TGCAGCGTTGATTCTGGAAACACCATATATTTT. Its protein is CSVDSGNTIYF.

This clonotype was counted between two and nine times. V gene TRBV6-1 combines with J gene TRBJ1-3; D unclear. The length of the CDR3 is 15 residues. V was trimmed by 2 bases and J by 8 bases, leaving 16 bases between them. Germline lookup yields CDR1 MNHNS and CDR2 SASEGT. For the CDR3, the DNA is TGTGCCAGCAGTGAAATCGAGGTTCGCGGGGACACCATATATTTT. Its protein product is CASSEIEVRGDTIYF.

This clonotype showed up many times. The J gene is TRBJ1-1, the V gene TRBV9; D uncertain. The CDR3 is 14 amino acids. Per the germline V gene, CDR1 is SGDLS and CDR2 is YYNGEE. V was clipped by 3 bases and J by 1 base, with 10 bases between them. The CDR3 sequence is CASSAGRRNTEAFF. Written as DNA, the CDR3 is TGTGCCAGCAGCGCAGGACGCAGGAACACTGAAGCTTTCTTT.

This clonotype appeared a few times. V and J are TRBV5-6 and TRBJ2-6; perhaps D is TRBD1 or TRBD2 (5 bases each). CDR1 and CDR2 from the germline V gene are SGHDT and YYEEEE. Trimming took off 4 bases at V and 0 bases at J, with 14 bases between the two ends. The CDR3 is 17 amino acids. In DNA, the CDR3 is TGTGCCAGCAGCCCCTCGGGGACCAACTCTGGGGCCAACGTCCTGACTTTC. Translating gives CASSPSGTNSGANVLTF.

This clonotype has a count of ten or more. V and J are TRBV5-6 and TRBJ2-1; D gene unclear. The germline gives CDR1 SGHDT, CDR2 YYEEEE. CDR3 length equals 15 residues. Trimming took off 0 bases at V and 5 bases at J, with 12 bases between the two ends. This CDR3 is CASSLDALINNEQFF. For the CDR3, the DNA is TGTGCCAGCAGCTTGGATGCTCTGATCAACAATGAGCAGTTCTTC. The full variable domain, completed using reference TRBV5-6 and TRBJ2-1, is DAGVTQSPTHLIKTRGQQVTLRCSPKSGHDTVSWYQQALGQGPQFIFQYYEEEERQRGNFPDRFSGHQFPNYSSELNVNALLLGDSALYLCASSLDALINNEQFFGPGTRLTVL.

This chain links TRBV19 with TRBJ1-1, with no clear D. Trimming removed 3 bases from V and 1 base from J, with 15 bases in between. CDR1 and CDR2 from the germline V gene are LNHDA and SQIVND (reference sequence). This CDR3 is built from 16 residues. This CDR3 is CASSIKSLSRNTEAFF. CDR3 sequence (DNA): TGTGCCAGTAGTATTAAGTCCCTCAGCAGGAACACTGAAGCTTTCTTT.

The rearrangement uses TRBV11-2 and TRBJ2-7; D possibly uses TRBD1 or TRBD2 (5 bases each). Looked up from germline, CDR1 is SGHAT and CDR2 is FQNNGV. The CDR3 contains 16 residues. V was cut by 5 bases and J by 0 bases, with 17 bases left in between. This chain's CDR3 is CASSLPRGGSSYEQYF. The CDR3 DNA reads as TGTGCCAGCAGCCTCCCGAGGGGTGGGAGCTCCTACGAGCAGTACTTC.

The chain recombines TRBV5-6 with TRBJ2-7; a weak D match, TRBD1 (6 bases). CDR1 is SGHDT, CDR2 YYEEEE, per germline. V was cut by 3 bases and J by 12 bases, with 19 bases left in between. The CDR3 length is 13 residues. CDR3 residues: CASSSPPVGHPYF. The CDR3 DNA reads as TGTGCCAGCAGCTCACCCCCCGTGGGACACCCGTACTTC.

The chain carries TRBV5-1 and TRBJ1-1; 7 bases are shared with TRBD1. Germline CDR1 and CDR2: SGHRS and YFSETQ. Losses at the gene ends were 3 bases for V and 0 bases for J; bases not matched to a gene: 5. The CDR3 sequence is 15 residues long. CDR3 residues: CASSSGGTVNTEAFF. The DNA of the CDR3 is TGCGCCAGCAGCTCCGGAGGGACAGTGAACACTGAAGCTTTCTTT.

This clonotype was observed many times. This sequence joins TRBV12-3 or TRBV12-4 and TRBJ2-2; D is unresolved. This CDR3 is built from 13 residues. Trimming removed 8 bases from V and 7 bases from J, with 14 bases in between. CDR3 residues: CASALLRVGELFF. For the CDR3, the DNA is TGTGCCAGCGCCCTTTTAAGGGTCGGGGAGCTGTTTTTT.

V gene TRBV6-2 or TRBV6-3 combines with J gene TRBJ2-7; a weak D match, TRBD2 (6 bases). CDR1 is MNHEY, CDR2 SVGEGT, per germline. Deletions cut 9 bases from V and 0 bases from J, with 18 bases between. CDR3 length equals 15 residues. For the CDR3, the DNA is TGTGCCAGGCCTGGAGGGCCGCCCCTCTCCTACGAGCAGTACTTC. The encoded protein is CARPGGPPLSYEQYF.

This clonotype appeared a few times. V gene TRBV27 combines with J gene TRBJ2-7; D is possibly TRBD2 (6 bases). In germline, CDR1 is MNHEY, CDR2 SMNVEV (reference sequence). V gave up 6 bases and J gave up 0 bases, with 15 bases separating them. This CDR3 region has 15 residues. In DNA, the CDR3 is TGTGCCAGCAGATCGCAGGGAGGAGGCTCCTACGAGCAGTACTTC. Its translation is CASRSQGGGSYEQYF.

The rearrangement uses TRBV3-1 and TRBJ1-5, with a weak D call TRBD1 (6 bases). V lost 4 bases and J 0 bases, leaving 10 bases between the germline ends. In germline, CDR1 is LGHDT, CDR2 YNNKEL (reference sequence). CDR3 length: 15 residues. CDR3 protein: CASSPTGYSNQPQHF. The CDR3 bases are TGTGCCAGCAGCCCTACAGGGTATAGCAATCAGCCCCAGCATTTT.

Turning to this clonotype: A junction end diverges from the germline sequence, so it may reflect a read error. The J gene is TRBJ1-1, the V gene TRBV7-7; possibly TRBD1 for D (5 bases). CDR1 is SSHAT, CDR2 FNYEAQ, per germline (reference sequence). The CDR3 covers 14 residues. The CDR3 here is CASSLGHVYTEAFF. The CDR3 DNA reads as TGTGCTAGCAGCCTCGGACATGTTTACACTGAAGCTTTCTTT.

This clonotype was found a few times. This sequence joins TRBV5-1 and TRBJ2-1, with TRBD1 identical over 8 bases. Germline CDR1 reads SGHRS; CDR2 reads YFSETQ. This CDR3 spans 16 amino acids. V was clipped by 0 bases and J by 1 base; unmatched bases: 3. CDR3 nucleotides: TGCGCCAGCAGCTTGGGGGGGACAGGATCCTACAATGAGCAGTTCTTC. Translating it yields CASSLGGTGSYNEQFF. The variable domain in full, completed from reference TRBV5-1 and TRBJ2-1, reads KAGVTQTPRYLIKTRGQQVTLSCSPISGHRSVSWYQQTPGQGLQFLFEYFSETQRNKGNFPGRFSGRQFSNSRSEMNVSTLELGDSALYLCASSLGGTGSYNEQFFGPGTRLTVL.